Included here is one T cell receptor (beta chain) sequence, with context. The data are from a study of blood T cell repertoires in COVID-19. Looking at the study overall: Samples representing acute and convalescent COVID-19 were sourced from the United States, Italy and Spain.

Repertoires were generated with immunoSEQ multiplex PCR, while TCRdb's copy carries only in-frame clones and drops some. The sample holds some 220,000 clones, 70% to 90% seen once. The trim removed 1 base at V and 9 bases at J, leaving 2 bases unmatched. Germline V gene lookup returns CDR1 SGHTA and CDR2 FQGNSA. The CDR3 length is 13 residues. The origin of this receptor is a woman between 65 and 79 years old with COVID-19, enrolled during active disease. Specimen: peripheral blood. V and J are TRBV7-2 and TRBJ2-1; 8 nucleotides match TRBD1. The CDR3 coding sequence is TGTGCCAGCAGCTTAGGGACAGGGAGTGAGCAGTTCTTC. This translates into CASSLGTGSEQFF.